Presented here are 12 T cell receptor beta chains from one specimen sequenced in a study of cytomegalovirus exposure and HLA in healthy donors. Primers: 60 Vbeta forward and 13 Jbeta reverse. Produced via immunoSEQ multiplex PCR; TCRdb's table is partial and in-frame only. In the table there are approximately 90,000 clones, approximately 77% of which are singletons. The sample was PBMCs. Every receptor here comes from a man younger than 45 in good health and CMV-seronegative.

Note on this clone: This sample includes further DNA sequences coding for the same CDR3. This sequence joins TRBV10-3 and TRBJ2-2; no definite D call. This CDR3 has 12 amino acids. Germline CDR1 ENHRY, CDR2 SYGVKD. Trimming shortened V by 6 bases and J by 2 bases, and 4 bases separated the two germline ends. The CDR3 reads CAIRSNTGELFF. CDR3 DNA sequence: TGTGCCATCAGGTCTAACACCGGGGAGCTGTTTTTT.

The genes are TRBV6-6 and TRBJ2-1, with TRBD2 matching 8 bases. Unmatched junction bases numbered 7, after V lost 8 bases and J lost 7 bases. Germline lookup yields CDR1 MNHNY and CDR2 SVGAGI (reference sequence). The CDR3 runs 13 residues. CDR3 protein: CASCLAGNNEQFF. DNA of the CDR3: TGTGCCAGCTGTCTAGCGGGTAATAATGAGCAGTTCTTC.

This sequence joins TRBV30 and TRBJ1-2, with TRBD1 as a possible D gene (6 bases). This CDR3 has 13 residues. Germline CDR1 reads GTSNPN; CDR2 reads SVGIG (reference sequence). The V gene lost 0 bases and the J gene lost 7 bases, with 12 bases spanning the gap. CDR3 DNA: TGTGCCTGGAGTGTACAGGGAACTGGTGGCTACACCTTC. Amino acid sequence: CAWSVQGTGGYTF.

The chain has TRBV27 and TRBJ2-3, with 11 bases matching TRBD2. J lost 8 bases, V lost 1 base, and 2 bases had no gene match. CDR1 and CDR2 from the germline V gene are MNHEY and SMNVEV (reference sequence). This CDR3 comprises 14 residues. The CDR3 region has the DNA TGTGCCAGCAGTTTATTCCTAGCGGGAGGTACGCAGTATTTT. Its protein is CASSLFLAGGTQYF.

The table lists this clone with a count of one. V usage is TRBV4-1 and J usage is TRBJ2-1; 8 nucleotides agree with TRBD2. Germline assignment: CDR1 MGHRA and CDR2 YSYEKL. The CDR3 runs to 14 residues. Trimming cost V 6 bases and J 5 bases; bases outside gene matches: 6. The CDR3 is CASRRPGGNNEQFF. The CDR3 DNA follows: TGCGCCAGCAGAAGACCGGGGGGGAACAATGAGCAGTTCTTC.

DNA for the CDR3: TGCGCCAGCAGCTTTAGCGGGGGGGCAATGAATGAGCAGTTCTTC. Translation: CASSFSGGAMNEQFF. The rearrangement uses TRBV5-1 and TRBJ2-1, with TRBD2 matching 11 bases. The CDR3 runs 15 residues. V lost 2 bases and J lost 7; bases outside the gene matches: 5. Germline values: CDR1 SGHRS, CDR2 YFSETQ.

V gene TRBV15 combines with J gene TRBJ2-5; 10 bases are shared with TRBD1. The DNA end lines up better with TRBJ2-7; the J call may be wrong. Germline V lookup: CDR1 LNHNV, CDR2 YYDKDF (reference sequence). This CDR3 has 13 amino acids. CDR3 sequence (DNA): TGTGCCACCAGAACCGGGACAGGGGCCGAGCAGTACTTC. Its protein product is CATRTGTGAEQYF.

This sequence joins TRBV5-1 and TRBJ1-2; 7 bases agree with TRBD1. V lost 4 bases, J lost 1 base, and 13 bases stayed unmatched. The CDR3 is 17 amino acids. Germline CDR1 is SGHRS and CDR2 is YFSETQ. CDR3 bases: TGCGCCAGCAGCATAGTTCGACAGGGAGGTAGTAACTATGGCTACACCTTC. Translation: CASSIVRQGGSNYGYTF.

The chain combines TRBV11-1 with TRBJ2-5; the D gene is possibly TRBD1 (6 bases). The V end lost 5 bases, the J end lost 11 bases, and 21 bases lay between the germline ends. Germline V lookup: CDR1 SGHAT, CDR2 FQDESV (reference sequence). The CDR3 covers 14 residues. In nucleotides, the CDR3 is TGTGCCAGCAGCAAAAGGGGACAACCTAGAGAGCAGTACTTC. Residues: CASSKRGQPREQYF.

The rearrangement links TRBV10-3 to TRBJ1-1, with TRBD1 as a possible D gene (6 bases). With 9 bases removed from V and 4 bases from J, the gap between germline ends came to 12 bases. Germline CDR1 is ENHRY and CDR2 is SYGVKD. The CDR3 runs 12 residues. The CDR3 DNA sequence: TGTGCCATACGAGAGACAGGCACTGAAGCTTTCTTT. It is translated as CAIRETGTEAFF.

This chain joins TRBV4-1 and TRBJ1-3; 7 bases fit TRBD1. V shed 4 bases, J shed 3 bases, and the junction held 6 bases outside the gene matches. The germline V gene encodes CDR1 MGHRA and CDR2 YSYEKL. The CDR3 has 15 amino acids. The CDR3 DNA is TGCGCCAGCAGCCGGGTACAGGGGATTGGAAACACCATATATTTT. Translating gives CASSRVQGIGNTIYF.

The rearrangement joins TRBV7-9 to TRBJ1-4; D uncertain. Looked up from germline, CDR1 is SEHNR and CDR2 is FQNEAQ (reference sequence). The CDR3 contains 14 residues. Trimming left V 2 bases short and J 4 bases short, with 8 bases between. CDR3 in amino acids: CASSLRGSNEKLFF. Here the CDR3 DNA reads TGTGCCAGCAGCTTACGTGGCAGTAATGAAAAACTGTTTTTT.